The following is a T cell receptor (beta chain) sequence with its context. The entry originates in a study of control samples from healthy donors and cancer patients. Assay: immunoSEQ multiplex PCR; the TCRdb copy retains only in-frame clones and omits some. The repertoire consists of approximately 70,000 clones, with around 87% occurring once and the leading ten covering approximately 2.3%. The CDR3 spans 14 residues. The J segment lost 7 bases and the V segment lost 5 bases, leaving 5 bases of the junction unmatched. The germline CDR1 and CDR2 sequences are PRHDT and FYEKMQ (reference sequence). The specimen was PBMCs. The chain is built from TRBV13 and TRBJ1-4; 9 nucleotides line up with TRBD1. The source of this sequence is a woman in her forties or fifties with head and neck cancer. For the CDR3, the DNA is TGTGCCAGCAGCCTCGGGACAGGGATTGAAAAACTGTTTTTT. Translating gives CASSLGTGIEKLFF.